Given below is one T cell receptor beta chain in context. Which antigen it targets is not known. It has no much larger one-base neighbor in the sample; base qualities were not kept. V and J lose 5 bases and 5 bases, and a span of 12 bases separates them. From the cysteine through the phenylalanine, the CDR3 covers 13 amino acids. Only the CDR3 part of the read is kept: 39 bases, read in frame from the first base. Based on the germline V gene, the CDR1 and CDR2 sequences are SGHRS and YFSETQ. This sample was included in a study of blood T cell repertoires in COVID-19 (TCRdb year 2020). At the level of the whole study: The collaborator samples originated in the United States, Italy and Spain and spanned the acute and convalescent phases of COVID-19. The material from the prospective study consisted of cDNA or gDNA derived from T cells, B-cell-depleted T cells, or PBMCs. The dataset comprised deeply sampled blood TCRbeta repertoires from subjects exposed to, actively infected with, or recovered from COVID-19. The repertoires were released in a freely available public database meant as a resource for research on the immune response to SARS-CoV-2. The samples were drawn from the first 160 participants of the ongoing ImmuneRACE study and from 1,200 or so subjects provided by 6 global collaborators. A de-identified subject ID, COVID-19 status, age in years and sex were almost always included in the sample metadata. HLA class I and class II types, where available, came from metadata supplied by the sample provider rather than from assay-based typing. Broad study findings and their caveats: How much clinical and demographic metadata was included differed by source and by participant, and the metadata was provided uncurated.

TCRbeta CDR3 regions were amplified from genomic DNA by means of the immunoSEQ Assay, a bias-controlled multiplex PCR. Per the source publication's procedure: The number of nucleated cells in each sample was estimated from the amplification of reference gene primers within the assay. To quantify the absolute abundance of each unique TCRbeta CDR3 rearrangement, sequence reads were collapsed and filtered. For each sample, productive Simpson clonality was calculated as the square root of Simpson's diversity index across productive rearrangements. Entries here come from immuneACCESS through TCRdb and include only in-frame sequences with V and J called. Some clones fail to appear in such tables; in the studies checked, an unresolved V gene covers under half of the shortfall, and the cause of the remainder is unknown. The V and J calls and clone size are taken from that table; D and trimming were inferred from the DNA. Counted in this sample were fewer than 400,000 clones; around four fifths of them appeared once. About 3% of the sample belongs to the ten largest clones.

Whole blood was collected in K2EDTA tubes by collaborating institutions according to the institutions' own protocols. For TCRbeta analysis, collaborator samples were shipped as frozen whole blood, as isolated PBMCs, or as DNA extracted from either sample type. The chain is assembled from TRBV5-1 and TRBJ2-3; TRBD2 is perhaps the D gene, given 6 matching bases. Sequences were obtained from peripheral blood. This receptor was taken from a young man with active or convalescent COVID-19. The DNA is TGCGCCAGCAGTCCCGGGACTGGAGATACGCAGTATTTT. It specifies CASSPGTGDTQYF.